The 11 T cell receptor beta chains reported below all come from one sample, sequenced in a study of regulatory T cells in long-lasting Graves disease. Arm-PCR of CDR3 regions and iRepertoire HTBI primers were used to build TCR beta libraries. TCRdb analysed the multiplex PCR reads with MiXCR anew, one entry per CDR3 protein. The repertoire holds around 400,000 distinct CDR3 sequences, 20% to 25% seen once, with around 30% in the top ten. Described time point: persistent/refractory GD, antithyroid drugs over 5 years with positive TRAb. PBMC RNA was the source of the TCR library. Sequencing was performed on peripheral blood mononuclear cells (PBMCs), taken when the disease was refractory, from a patient treated with antithyroid drugs. These receptors all come from a woman in her thirties or forties with Graves disease.

The sample holds many counts of this clonotype. V is TRBV29-1 and J is TRBJ2-7; 8 nucleotides align to TRBD1. The J segment lost 0 bases and the V segment lost 3 bases, leaving 7 bases of the junction unmatched. The germline gives CDR1 SQVTM, CDR2 ANQGSEA. CDR3 length: 15 residues. Written as DNA, the CDR3 is TGCAGCGTTGAGGGGACAGGACTGGTCTCCTACGAGCAGTACTTC. It yields the protein CSVEGTGLVSYEQYF.

This clonotype was detected ten times or more. DNA of the CDR3: TGTGCCAGCAGTGACGACCGCCTTAGCAATCAGCCCCAGCATTTT. Its protein is CASSDDRLSNQPQHF. This rearrangement joins TRBV2 to TRBJ1-5; D gene uncertain. The germline gives CDR1 SNHLY, CDR2 FYNNEI. The CDR3 consists of 15 residues. V lost 3 bases, J lost 0 bases, and 9 bases lay in between. The full variable domain, with the rest looked up from reference TRBV2 and TRBJ1-5, is EPEVTQTPSHQVTQMGQEVILRCVPISNHLYFYWYRQILGQKVEFLVSFYNNEISEKSEIFDDQFSVERPDGSNFTLKIRSTKLEDSAMYFCASSDDRLSNQPQHFGDGTRLSIL.

The chain has TRBV14 and TRBJ2-1, with 10 bases lining up with TRBD2. The junction had 8 bases not matched to a gene; V was cut back by 1 base and J by 8 bases. Germline CDR1 reads SGHDN; CDR2 reads FVKESK. The CDR3 covers 16 residues. In nucleotides, the CDR3 is TGTGCCAGCAGCCAAGTTCCACTAGCGGGAAGGGATGAGCAGTTCTTC. Amino acids: CASSQVPLAGRDEQFF. Combining the CDR3 with reference TRBV14 and TRBJ2-1 gives the whole variable domain EAGVTQFPSHSVIEKGQTVTLRCDPISGHDNLYWYRRVMGKEIKFLLHFVKESKQDESGMPNNRFLAERTGGTYSTLKVQPAELEDSGVYFCASSQVPLAGRDEQFFGPGTRLTVL.

This clonotype was found many times. J is TRBJ2-5 and V is TRBV6-5; 9 bases map to TRBD2. The germline gives CDR1 MNHEY, CDR2 SVGAGI. V lost 2 bases and J lost 5; bases outside the gene matches: 6. The CDR3 extends over 15 amino acids. The CDR3 region is CASSYDSGGEETQYF. The CDR3 region has the DNA TGTGCCAGCAGTTACGATAGCGGGGGCGAGGAGACCCAGTACTTC.

In its sample, this clonotype was seen a few times. The rearrangement links TRBV29-1 to TRBJ2-1, with D perhaps assigned TRBD1 or TRBD2 (5 bases each). Trimming took off 0 bases at V and 5 bases at J, with 8 bases between the two ends. The CDR3 is 13 amino acids. Looked up from germline, CDR1 is SQVTM and CDR2 is ANQGSEA. As DNA, the CDR3 is TGCAGCGTTGAAGAGTGGGGACACAATGAGCAGTTCTTC. Protein: CSVEEWGHNEQFF.

In this sample, this clonotype turned up many times. The gene calls are TRBV7-2 and TRBJ1-2; 9 positions match TRBD1. The CDR3 is 14 residues long. Losses at the gene ends were 2 bases for V and 8 bases for J; bases not matched to a gene: 6. Looked up from germline, CDR1 is SGHTA and CDR2 is FQGNSA. The CDR3 sequence: CASSLRGTGYGYTF. The CDR3 coding sequence is TGTGCCAGCAGCTTAAGGGGGACAGGGTACGGCTACACCTTC.

The chain couples TRBV2 to TRBJ2-2, with D maybe TRBD2 (5 bases). Trimming took 5 bases from V and 6 from J, leaving 22 bases between them. The CDR3 contains 17 residues. Germline-derived CDR1 and CDR2 are SNHLY and FYNNEI. For the CDR3, the DNA is TGTGCCAGCAGTTACCCGCCCGTGAGAGGGCTACCCGGGGAGCTGTTTTTT. Amino acid sequence: CASSYPPVRGLPGELFF.

This rearrangement joins TRBV7-9 to TRBJ1-2, with TRBD1 as a possible D gene (5 bases). Trimming stripped 5 bases from V and 7 bases from J, with 20 bases between. The CDR3 sequence is 15 residues long. Germline V gene sequence: CDR1 SEHNR, CDR2 FQNEAQ (reference sequence). The CDR3 region is CASSQMQFWDFGYTF. The DNA of the CDR3 is TGTGCCAGCAGCCAAATGCAGTTTTGGGACTTTGGCTACACCTTC. Together with reference TRBV7-9 and TRBJ1-2, the CDR3 gives the full variable domain: DTGVSQNPRHKITKRGQNVTFRCDPISEHNRLYWYRQTLGQGPEFLTYFQNEAQLEKSRLLSDRFSAERPKGSFSTLEIQRTEQGDSAMYLCASSQMQFWDFGYTFGSGTRLTVV.

This clonotype was seen a handful of times. The chain uses TRBV20-1 and TRBJ2-7, with 8 bases fitting TRBD1. Germline V gives CDR1 DFQATT, CDR2 SNEGSKA (reference sequence). Losses at the gene ends were 2 bases for V and 0 bases for J; bases not matched to a gene: 6. The CDR3 consists of 15 residues. The CDR3 here is CSARSRDRNSYEQYF. In nucleotides, the CDR3 is TGCAGTGCTAGATCTCGGGACAGGAACTCCTACGAGCAGTACTTC.

In this sample, this clonotype turned up many times. This chain uses TRBV29-1 with TRBJ1-1; 9 nucleotides match TRBD1. The V gene's germline CDR1 is SQVTM and CDR2 ANQGSEA. V lost 3 bases, J lost 5 bases, and 1 base stayed unmatched. The CDR3 is made up of 12 amino acids. The CDR3 DNA is TGCAGCGTTGATGGACAGGGGACTGAAGCTTTCTTT. Its protein is CSVDGQGTEAFF.

The rearrangement links TRBV28 to TRBJ2-5; TRBD2 agrees at 16 bases. The V segment lost 6 bases and the J segment 2 bases; nucleotides outside the gene matches: 18. Per the germline V gene, CDR1 is MDHEN and CDR2 is SYDVKM. CDR3 size: 21 residues. CDR3 loop: CASSHNPPGLAGGRDQETQYF. The CDR3 coding sequence is TGTGCCAGCAGCCACAACCCACCGGGACTAGCGGGAGGGCGGGATCAAGAGACCCAGTACTTC.